The 20 T cell receptor beta chains reported below all come from one sample, sequenced in a study of T cell repertoires in cytomegalovirus infection. TCRdb re-called the reads through MiXCR, storing one row per CDR3 protein. The sample contains 400,000 or so distinct CDR3 sequences, less than 20% of which appear only once. Specimen: PBMCs. Source of these receptors: a human donor in good health (CMV status not recorded). Some clones in this sample may be carry-over from other donors' samples.

This clonotype was observed at least ten times. The chain combines TRBV2 with TRBJ1-5; weak D call: TRBD1 (5 bases). CDR3 size: 13 residues. Trimming shortened V by 4 bases and J by 2 bases, and 6 bases separated the two germline ends. The germline CDR1 and CDR2 sequences are SNHLY and FYNNEI. The CDR3 loop reads CASSGQRNQPQHF. DNA for the CDR3: TGTGCCAGCAGTGGACAGCGCAATCAGCCCCAGCATTTT.

This clonotype turned up a few times. This chain joins TRBV20-1 and TRBJ1-1; 7 positions match TRBD1. Trimming at V came to 6 bases and at J to 4 bases, leaving 5 bases not matched to a gene. Per germline, CDR1 DFQATT and CDR2 SNEGSKA (reference sequence). The CDR3 covers 12 residues. In nucleotides, the CDR3 is TGCAGTGCGTCAGGGGGGCTCACTGAAGCTTTCTTT. This codes for CSASGGLTEAFF.

This clonotype was observed at least ten times. The chain joins TRBV7-8 to TRBJ2-1, with TRBD2 matching 7 bases. The length of the CDR3 is 18 residues. V lost 4 bases and J lost 0; bases outside the gene matches: 12. Germline V gene data show CDR1 as SGHVS and CDR2 as FQNEAQ. DNA of the CDR3: TGTGCCAGCAGCTCAAACCCACTAGCGCCAAGCTCCTACAATGAGCAGTTCTTC. Amino acids: CASSSNPLAPSSYNEQFF.

This clonotype was counted between two and nine times. This chain connects TRBV6-5 to TRBJ1-1; D gene unclear. Looked up from germline, CDR1 is MNHEY and CDR2 is SVGAGI. V lost 4 bases to trimming and J lost 1 base, with 13 bases between them. This CDR3 spans 15 amino acids. The CDR3 coding sequence is TGTGCCAGCAGTTGGTACCCGGGCTCGAACACTGAAGCTTTCTTT. This gives the protein CASSWYPGSNTEAFF.

The chain carries TRBV5-1 and TRBJ2-1; 10 nucleotides match TRBD2. CDR3 size: 16 residues. CDR1 and CDR2 (germline): SGHRS, YFSETQ. Losses at the gene ends were 3 bases for V and 2 bases for J; bases not matched to a gene: 5. This CDR3 is CASSSISGGPYNEQFF. For the CDR3, the DNA is TGCGCCAGCAGCTCGATTAGCGGGGGGCCCTACAATGAGCAGTTCTTC.

This chain uses TRBV10-3 with TRBJ2-5; D ambiguous. V was shortened by 6 bases and J by 1 base, with 9 bases between the two germline ends. The germline V gene encodes CDR1 ENHRY and CDR2 SYGVKD. There are 13 residues in the CDR3. CDR3 sequence (DNA): TGTGCCATCAGGGCGGAAAGCCAAGAGACCCAGTACTTC. The encoded protein is CAIRAESQETQYF.

This clonotype was observed at least ten times. The chain has TRBV20-1 and TRBJ2-1; the match to TRBD2 covers 8 bases. Germline V lookup: CDR1 DFQATT, CDR2 SNEGSKA (reference sequence). The CDR3 length is 16 residues. After removal of 0 bases from V and 7 bases from J, the junction contained 11 bases not matched to a gene. The CDR3 sequence is CSAREAGRAVSNEQFF. The CDR3 bases are TGCAGTGCTAGAGAGGCCGGGAGGGCCGTTAGTAATGAGCAGTTCTTC.

This clonotype was observed many times. This chain's CDR3 is CASSARPRDRGNAFF. The CDR3 DNA reads TGTGCCAGCAGCGCCCGTCCCCGGGACAGGGGGAACGCTTTCTTT. V gene TRBV7-2 combines with J gene TRBJ1-1, with 11 bases lining up with TRBD1. With V trimmed by 5 bases and J by 11 bases, 13 bases remained unmatched. This CDR3 is built from 15 residues. CDR1 SGHTA and CDR2 FQGNSA come from the germline V gene.

This clonotype occurred many times. The V gene is TRBV12-3 or TRBV12-4, the J gene TRBJ2-3; D is possibly TRBD2 (6 bases). The CDR3 length is 17 residues. V was trimmed by 5 bases and J by 0 bases, leaving 18 bases between them. The DNA for the CDR3 is TGTGCCAGCAGTCGAGGGACTCCTGGGCGAAGCACAGATACGCAGTATTTT. Its translation: CASSRGTPGRSTDTQYF.

Of note for this clonotype: This may be a read error: a much more frequent sequence differs by one nucleotide. This chain joins TRBV7-2 and TRBJ1-4; D may be TRBD1 (5 bases). From germline, CDR1 is SGHTA and CDR2 FQGNSA. The CDR3 contains 14 residues. The CDR3 here is CASSQSWGHEKLLF. CDR3 coding DNA: TGTGCCAGCAGCCAGTCGTGGGGCCACGAAAAACTGCTTTTT.

This clonotype was recorded many times. V is TRBV7-8 and J is TRBJ2-7; 10 bases agree with TRBD2. The CDR3 extends over 14 amino acids. The germline gives CDR1 SGHVS, CDR2 FQNEAQ. V was pared by 1 base and J by 4 bases, with 1 base of the junction left unmatched. CDR3 sequence: CASSLGLAGYEQYF. The CDR3 DNA follows: TGTGCCAGCAGCTTAGGACTAGCGGGTTACGAGCAGTACTTC.

This clonotype was seen repeatedly, ten times or more. The chain has TRBV10-3 and TRBJ2-3; 8 positions match TRBD2. The CDR3 has 17 residues. CDR1 and CDR2 from the germline V gene are ENHRY and SYGVKD. J gave up 2 bases and V 0 bases, and 7 bases lay outside the gene matches. The CDR3 sequence is CAISESASGLPTDTQYF. CDR3 nucleotide sequence: TGTGCCATCAGTGAGTCCGCTAGCGGGTTGCCCACAGATACGCAGTATTTT.

The chain carries TRBV15 and TRBJ2-5; D gene ambiguous. This CDR3 is built from 13 residues. Germline CDR1 is LNHNV and CDR2 is YYDKDF (reference sequence). Trimming took off 0 bases at V and 3 bases at J, with 5 bases between the two ends. The CDR3 DNA reads TGTGCCACCAGCAGAGACGTTAAAGAGACCCAGTACTTC. Translation gives CATSRDVKETQYF.

V usage is TRBV19 and J usage is TRBJ1-1, with D unresolved. Trimming took off 0 bases at V and 3 bases at J, with 5 bases between the two ends. Germline V gene sequence: CDR1 LNHDA, CDR2 SQIVND (reference sequence). The CDR3 totals 13 residues. The DNA of the CDR3 is TGTGCCAGTAGTATAGAGGGAGACACTGAAGCTTTCTTT. This gives the protein CASSIEGDTEAFF. The full variable domain, rest sourced from reference TRBV19 and TRBJ1-1, is DGGITQSPKYLFRKEGQNVTLSCEQNLNHDAMYWYRQDPGQGLRLIYYSQIVNDFQKGDIAEGYSVSREKKESFPLTVTSAQKNPTAFYLCASSIEGDTEAFFGQGTRLTVV.

This clonotype showed up just a few times. V usage is TRBV3-1 and J usage is TRBJ1-2; TRBD1 might be the D (5 bases). The CDR3 has 13 residues. V was clipped by 4 bases and J by 7 bases, with 13 bases between them. CDR1 and CDR2 (germline): LGHDT, YNNKEL (reference sequence). The CDR3 nucleotides read TGTGCCAGCAGCCCTACCCGGGGGGGTGGCTACACCTTC. Translation gives CASSPTRGGGYTF.

This sequence joins TRBV4-1 and TRBJ1-2; D ambiguous. V shed 0 bases and J shed 0 bases, with 5 bases lying between them. The CDR3 covers 14 residues. The germline V gene has CDR1 MGHRA and CDR2 YSYEKL. The CDR3, as DNA: TGCGCCAGCAGCCAAGATAATGCTAACTATGGCTACACCTTC. Its protein is CASSQDNANYGYTF.

The rearrangement uses TRBV11-3 and TRBJ2-3; D is uncertain. This CDR3 region has 13 residues. V was shortened by 0 bases and J by 6 bases, with 7 bases between the two germline ends. CDR1 and CDR2 from the germline V gene are SGHNT and YENEEA. The CDR3 nucleotides read TGTGCCAGCAGCTTAGATCAGGAGGATACGCAGTATTTT. It translates to CASSLDQEDTQYF. Supplemented by reference TRBV11-3 and TRBJ2-3, the full variable domain reads EAGVVQSPRYKIIEKKQPVAFWCNPISGHNTLYWYLQNLGQGPELLIRYENEEAVDDSQLPKDRFSAERLKGVDSTLKIQPAELGDSAVYLCASSLDQEDTQYFGPGTRLTVL.

This clonotype was detected ten times or more. The chain couples TRBV7-2 to TRBJ2-7, with D tentatively TRBD1 or TRBD2 (5 bases each). The CDR3 runs 13 residues. The V end lost 5 bases, the J end lost 2 bases, and 10 bases lay between the germline ends. CDR1 is SGHTA and CDR2 is FQGNSA in the germline V gene. The CDR3 spells CASSQGPTYEQYF. The CDR3 nucleotides read TGTGCCAGCAGCCAGGGACCGACCTACGAGCAGTACTTC.

The sample holds a few counts of this clonotype. J is TRBJ2-1 and V is TRBV23-1; TRBD2 is a possible D gene (6 bases). TRBV23-1 is sorted into the ORF group, with uncertain function. Trimming removed 3 bases at V and 1 base at J, with 7 bases between. There are 14 residues in the CDR3. The CDR3 here is CASSHRGSYNEQFF. Here the CDR3 DNA reads TGCGCCAGCAGTCATCGGGGGTCCTACAATGAGCAGTTCTTC.

This clonotype was recorded a few times. J is TRBJ2-1 and V is TRBV6-5; 8 nucleotides agree with TRBD1. Germline values: CDR1 MNHEY, CDR2 SVGAGI. The V and J ends lost 6 bases and 4 bases, in that order; junction bases with no gene match: 11. This CDR3 has 16 residues. The CDR3 protein is CASRKTGTGSYNEQFF. For the CDR3, the DNA is TGTGCCAGCAGAAAAACCGGGACAGGCAGTTACAATGAGCAGTTCTTC.